The 14 T cell receptor beta chains reported below all come from one sample, sequenced in a study of cytomegalovirus exposure and HLA in healthy donors. The PCR contained 60 Vbeta and 13 Jbeta primers. Some clones are missing from TCRdb's copy, which holds only in-frame ones; the method was immunoSEQ multiplex PCR. Here the sample spans about 96,000 clones, 65% to 75% being singletons. Material: PBMCs. Receptors originate from a female donor in good health and CMV-seropositive.

The gene calls are TRBV6-5 and TRBJ2-7; tentative D call: TRBD2 (5 bases). Germline CDR1 is MNHEY and CDR2 is SVGAGI. The CDR3 totals 13 residues. The ends were cut back, 6 bases at V and 5 bases at J, with 14 bases in the middle. The CDR3 is CASRPPGSHEQYF. The CDR3 DNA is TGTGCCAGCAGGCCTCCGGGATCCCACGAGCAGTACTTC.

This clone was observed once. This sequence joins TRBV4-3 and TRBJ2-7, with 11 bases that match TRBD2. With 1 base clipped from V and 5 bases from J, the junction kept 7 bases outside the gene matches. The germline V gene encodes CDR1 LGHNA and CDR2 YSLEER. The CDR3 sequence is 16 residues long. The CDR3 loop reads CASSQGTSGWAHEQYF. Written as DNA, the CDR3 is TGCGCCAGCAGCCAAGGGACTAGCGGGTGGGCCCACGAGCAGTACTTC.

The chain combines TRBV30 with TRBJ1-3; D might be TRBD1 (6 bases). CDR3 length: 14 residues. CDR1 and CDR2 from the germline V gene are GTSNPN and SVGIG (reference sequence). V lost 3 bases to trimming and J lost 3 bases, with 12 bases between them. CDR3 DNA: TGTGCCTGGAGGATACAGGGTTTTGGAAACACCATATATTTT. This codes for CAWRIQGFGNTIYF. Drawing the rest from reference TRBV30 and TRBJ1-3, the complete variable domain is SQTIHQWPATLVQPVGSPLSLECTVEGTSNPNLYWYRQAAGRGLQLLFYSVGIGQISSEVPQNLSASRPQDRQFILSSKKLLLSDSGFYLCAWRIQGFGNTIYFGEGSWLTVV.

V and J are TRBV7-8 and TRBJ2-3; 7 bases match TRBD1. The CDR3 spans 14 residues. V lost 6 bases to trimming and J lost 7 bases; unmatched junction nucleotides: 10. Germline V CDR1 and CDR2: SGHVS, FQNEAQ. This CDR3 reads CASRADRASYTQYF. The DNA for the CDR3 is TGTGCCAGCAGGGCCGACAGGGCGAGTTATACGCAGTATTTT.

A remark on this clone: Germline is not matched at one junction end, which may reflect a read error. V is TRBV6-5 and J is TRBJ2-5; tentatively, D is TRBD1 (6 bases). Germline assignment: CDR1 MNHEY and CDR2 SVGAGI. The length of the CDR3 is 13 residues. For the CDR3, the DNA is TGTGCCAGCAGTTCTAACAGGGAGCAGACCAAGTACTTC. Protein: CASSSNREQTKYF.

This sequence joins TRBV28 and TRBJ1-1; D is unclear. Germline V gene data show CDR1 as MDHEN and CDR2 as SYDVKM. V dropped 3 bases and J dropped 0 bases, with 11 bases sitting between them. The CDR3 runs 15 residues. Here the CDR3 DNA reads TGTGCCAGCAGTTTCCCGGCAGGTTTGAACACTGAAGCTTTCTTT. This codes for CASSFPAGLNTEAFF.

The DNA for the CDR3 is TGCGCCAGCAGATCAAACTTACAAAGTGGACAGTTCAAGGGAAAGATGAACACTGAAGCTTTCTTT. Protein sequence: CASRSNLQSGQFKGKMNTEAFF. V usage is TRBV10-1 and J usage is TRBJ1-1; weak D call: TRBD1 (6 bases). Germline CDR1 is WNHNN and CDR2 is SYGVQD (reference sequence). Trimming removed 6 bases from V and 0 bases from J, with 35 bases in between. The length of the CDR3 is 22 residues.

The rearrangement uses TRBV4-2 and TRBJ2-4; D is perhaps TRBD2 (6 bases). Between the trimmed V and J ends, which lost 5 bases and 12 bases, there was a span of 17 bases. The germline V gene has CDR1 LGHNA and CDR2 YNFKEQ. The CDR3 has 13 amino acids. This CDR3 is CASSGGTPAPQYF. For the CDR3, the DNA is TGTGCCAGCAGCGGCGGGACTCCCGCCCCTCAGTACTTC.

This clone appeared once. The CDR3 sequence is CASSTGTGDYNEQFF. In DNA form, the CDR3 reads TGTGCCAGCAGCACGGGGACAGGAGACTACAATGAGCAGTTCTTC. This chain connects TRBV25-1 to TRBJ2-1; 8 nucleotides match TRBD1. This CDR3 contains 15 residues. CDR1 and CDR2 from the germline V gene are MGHDK and SYGVNS. J was trimmed by 3 bases and V by 6 bases; bases with no gene match: 7.

This clone was seen just once. The chain carries TRBV5-4 and TRBJ2-3; 9 bases are shared with TRBD2. After removal of 1 base from V and 6 bases from J, the junction contained 3 bases not matched to a gene. The germline V gene has CDR1 SGHNT and CDR2 YYREEE (reference sequence). The CDR3 contains 14 residues. As DNA, the CDR3 is TGTGCCAGCAGCTTGTGGGCGGGGGGGGATACGCAGTATTTT. Amino acid sequence: CASSLWAGGDTQYF.

The genes are TRBV6-5 and TRBJ1-1, with TRBD1 as a possible D gene (6 bases). Germline CDR1 MNHEY, CDR2 SVGAGI. V was clipped by 0 bases and J by 5 bases, with 16 bases between them. There are 16 residues in the CDR3. As DNA, the CDR3 is TGTGCCAGCAGTTACTCGAGAGGCGGGGGGCGGACTGAAGCTTTCTTT. Its protein product is CASSYSRGGGRTEAFF.

This chain connects TRBV7-6 to TRBJ2-1; TRBD2 matches 9 bases. Germline V gene data show CDR1 as SGHVS and CDR2 as FNYEAQ. This CDR3 has 15 residues. Trimming took 5 bases from V and 5 from J; bases not matched to a gene: 7. The CDR3 loop reads CASSLGLARNNEQFF. The CDR3 DNA follows: TGTGCCAGCAGCCTCGGACTAGCGCGAAACAATGAGCAGTTCTTC.

In this sample, this clone turned up once. The chain has TRBV5-8 and TRBJ1-2; D is unclear. V was clipped by 0 bases and J by 3 bases, with 12 bases between them. The CDR3 loop spans 15 amino acids. Germline assignment: CDR1 SGHTS and CDR2 YDEGEE. The CDR3 region has the DNA TGTGCCAGCAGCTTGGGGAGGCGGCCCGACTATGGCTACACCTTC. Protein product: CASSLGRRPDYGYTF.

The gene calls are TRBV2 and TRBJ1-5; D might be TRBD1 (6 bases). The CDR3 contains 14 residues. Trimming removed 5 bases from V and 7 bases from J, with 15 bases in between. Germline V gene data show CDR1 as SNHLY and CDR2 as FYNNEI. The CDR3 here is CASSLDRDAQPQHF. As DNA, the CDR3 is TGTGCCAGCAGTTTGGACAGAGACGCCCAGCCCCAGCATTTT.